Listed below are T cell receptor beta chains from one sample, sequenced in a study of T cells in Graves' hyperthyroidism and ophthalmopathy. One entry per CDR3 protein results from TCRdb running MiXCR on the multiplex PCR reads. This sample carries 610,000 or so distinct CDR3 sequences, 40% to 55% of them seen once, and the ten largest clones take more than 7%. Sequencing used peripheral blood or thyroid tissue (not recorded which). The receptors originated from a woman between 18 and 29 years old with Graves' hyperthyroidism. Each CDR3 is given with its conserved first and last residue. The D gene is left open where the match is weak. The size entry is marked missing in some rows and otherwise reads once, few, many or a size class.

cdr3_nt | cdr3_aa | j_call | d_call | clone_size | v_call
TGTGCCAGCAGCCCACAGGGACAGGGGGCTGGGAGAGAGACCCAGTACTTC | CASSPQGQGAGRETQYF | TRBJ2-5 | TRBD1 | - | TRBV11-3
TGTGCCAGCAGTTTCCCCGGGAGGGCCTCCTACGAGCAGTACTTC | CASSFPGRASYEQYF | TRBJ2-7 | TRBD2 | few | TRBV9
TGTGCCAGCAGCCACGGGACGTTAAGAGCTTATGGCTACACCTTC | CASSHGTLRAYGYTF | TRBJ1-2 | - | many | TRBV2
TGTGCCAGCAGGTGGACAGGGGCCGACAATCAGCCCCAGCATTTT | CASRWTGADNQPQHF | TRBJ1-5 | TRBD1 | many | TRBV6-5
TGTGCCATCAAGGCTACAGGGAGGTCGGAGACCCAGTACTTC | CAIKATGRSETQYF | TRBJ2-5 | - | many | TRBV10-3
TGTGCCAGTAGGATATCTCTTAAAGACATCGTAGGCAATCAGCCCCAGCATTTT | CASRISLKDIVGNQPQHF | TRBJ1-5 | - | many | TRBV19
TGCGCCAGCAGCCGGCAAAATAGGGACTTTCAAGAGACCCAGTACTTC | CASSRQNRDFQETQYF | TRBJ2-5 | - | few | TRBV4-1
TGTGCCACCAGCACCGCCCGCGCGGGAAAAGCTTTCTTT | CATSTARAGKAFF | TRBJ1-1 | - | many | TRBV15
TGCAGTGCTACGGGGAGCAACTATGGCTACACCTTC | CSATGSNYGYTF | TRBJ1-2 | - | many | TRBV20-1
TGTGCCAGCAGGCCCGAGGGGGGGACGCTTAACTATGGCTACACCTTC | CASRPEGGTLNYGYTF | TRBJ1-2 | - | once | TRBV12-3/TRBV12-4
TGTGCCAGCAGTCGCCGCCGAGAGGACACCAACTCCTACGAGCAGTACTTC | CASSRRREDTNSYEQYF | TRBJ2-7 | - | many | TRBV6-7
TGTGCCATCGGACACCCCACCACCTACGAGCAGTACTTC | CAIGHPTTYEQYF | TRBJ2-7 | - | many | TRBV27
TGTGCCAGCAGTATTGGGTTCGGGACAGGGCATGAAAAACTGTTTTTT | CASSIGFGTGHEKLFF | TRBJ1-4 | TRBD1 | - | TRBV6-5
TGCAGTGCTAGAGGTGATGAAGGGCTCACAGATACGCAGTATTTT | CSARGDEGLTDTQYF | TRBJ2-3 | - | - | TRBV20-1
TGCAGTGATCGGTTAGGCTTCAGTAACTATGGCTACACCTTC | CSDRLGFSNYGYTF | TRBJ1-2 | - | - | TRBV20-1
TGTGCCAGCAGCTTTCCGCCGCCGGGATTATATGGCTACACCTTC | CASSFPPPGLYGYTF | TRBJ1-2 | - | many | TRBV5-6
TGCAGCAACGACAGGGAACAGCCCCAGCATTTT | CSNDREQPQHF | TRBJ1-5 | TRBD1 | - | TRBV29-1
TGCGCCAGCAGCCAAGCGGGAGCTAGCACAGATACGCAGTATTTT | CASSQAGASTDTQYF | TRBJ2-3 | TRBD2 | - | TRBV7-2
TGTGCCAGCAGCTTAGGAAGGCAACTGCTAGAGACCCAGTACTTC | CASSLGRQLLETQYF | TRBJ2-5 | - | - | TRBV7-8
TGTGCCAGCACTTCAGGAGAGGGGGCTTACGAGCAGTACTTC | CASTSGEGAYEQYF | TRBJ2-7 | TRBD1 | many | TRBV27
TGTGCCAGCAGCTTACGAGGGGTCAACTATGGCTACACCTTC | CASSLRGVNYGYTF | TRBJ1-2 | - | - | TRBV7-9
TGTGCCAGCAGCCCCGGAGGGACAGGATGGGGCAATCAGCCCCAGCATTTT | CASSPGGTGWGNQPQHF | TRBJ1-5 | TRBD1 | many | TRBV7-9
TGTGCCAGCATTTACCATCAAGAGACCCAGTACTTC | CASIYHQETQYF | TRBJ2-5 | - | few | TRBV2
TGCGCCAGCAGCCAAGGGGAGGGCTACACCTTC | CASSQGEGYTF | TRBJ1-2 | - | many | TRBV4-1
TGCAGCGTCGGACGGACCCACACTGAAGAGACCCAGTACTTC | CSVGRTHTEETQYF | TRBJ2-5 | - | - | TRBV20-1
TGCAGCGTTGAAGAACTAGCGGGAGTGGCCCAGTACTTC | CSVEELAGVAQYF | TRBJ2-5 | TRBD2 | many | TRBV29-1
TGTGCCAGCAGAGTGGTTGAGGAGACCCAGTACTTC | CASRVVEETQYF | TRBJ2-5 | - | - | TRBV2
TGTGCCAGCAACCGCTGGAAGGAAACGGCAGTCGGCTATGGCTACACCTTC | CASNRWKETAVGYGYTF | TRBJ1-2 | - | many | TRBV7-9
TGCGCCAGCAGCTTGGCCGTCGGGACCGGAAACACCATATATTTT | CASSLAVGTGNTIYF | TRBJ1-3 | - | many | TRBV5-1
TGTGCCAGCAGCTTGGGGACAGGGGGCCGACAAGAGACCCAGTACTTC | CASSLGTGGRQETQYF | TRBJ2-5 | TRBD1 | many | TRBV5-6
TGTGCCACCAGCAGAAGAGCGGGAGGCGAGCAGTACTTC | CATSRRAGGEQYF | TRBJ2-7 | TRBD2 | - | TRBV15
TGTGCCGCAACGGGCGGCAGGGAAACTGAAGCTTTCTTT | CAATGGRETEAFF | TRBJ1-1 | - | many | TRBV10-3
TGTGCCAGCAGCCCAGGGGTACTCGGGGAAAGAGGTCAGCCCCAGCATTTT | CASSPGVLGERGQPQHF | TRBJ1-5 | - | many | TRBV11-2